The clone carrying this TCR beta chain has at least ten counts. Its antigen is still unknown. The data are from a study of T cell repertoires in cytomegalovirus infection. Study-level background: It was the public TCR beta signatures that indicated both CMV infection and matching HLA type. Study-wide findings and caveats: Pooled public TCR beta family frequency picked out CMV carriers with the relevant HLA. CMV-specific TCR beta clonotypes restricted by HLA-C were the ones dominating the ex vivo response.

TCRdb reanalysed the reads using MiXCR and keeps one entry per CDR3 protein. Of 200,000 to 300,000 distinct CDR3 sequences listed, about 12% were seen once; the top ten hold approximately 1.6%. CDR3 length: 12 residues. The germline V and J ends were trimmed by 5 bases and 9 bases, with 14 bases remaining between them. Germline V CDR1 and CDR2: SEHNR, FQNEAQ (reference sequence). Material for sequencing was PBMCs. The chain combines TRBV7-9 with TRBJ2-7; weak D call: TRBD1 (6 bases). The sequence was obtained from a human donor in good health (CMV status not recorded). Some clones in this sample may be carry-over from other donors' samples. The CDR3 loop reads CASSPNPRGQYF. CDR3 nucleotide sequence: TGTGCCAGCAGCCCGAACCCCAGGGGGCAGTACTTC.